This note documents a single T cell receptor (beta chain) sequence. The antigen remains undetermined. The data originate from a study of Ad26.COV2.S vaccination and SARS-CoV-2 variants. The assay was immunoSEQ multiplex PCR, and TCRdb's table has in-frame clones only and misses some. The sample consists of 85,000 to 95,000 clones, roughly 85% of them appearing once. This CDR3 has 15 residues. J gave up 6 bases and V 5 bases, and 8 bases lay outside the gene matches. Germline assignment: CDR1 LGHDT and CDR2 YNNKEL (reference sequence). Findings and caveats of the study: Vaccinees displayed broader spike-specific TCR repertoires than placebo recipients. Following vaccination, spike-specific CD8+ and CD4+ T cell responses reportedly exhibited substantial breadth. Total T cell responses may have been underestimated by the TCR breadth and depth analyses.

The chain carries TRBV3-1 (or the pseudogene TRBV3-2) and TRBJ1-2; 11 bases align to TRBD1. The sequence was collected from a human donor who had recovered from COVID-19. The material was peripheral blood, obtained after recovery from COVID-19. The CDR3: CASSSGQGAVDGYTF. As DNA, the CDR3 is TGTGCCAGCAGCAGTGGACAGGGGGCCGTTGATGGCTACACCTTC.